Below, 21 T cell receptor beta chains from the same sample are listed, as sequenced in a study of blood T cell repertoires in COVID-19. The table came from immunoSEQ multiplex PCR; TCRdb's copy has only in-frame clones and leaves some out. Counted here are 200,000 to 300,000 clones, around nine tenths occurring once; the ten biggest clones make up around 1.5%. The specimen sequenced was peripheral blood. The source of these receptors is a woman aged 60-70 years who had recovered from COVID-19.

The rearrangement uses TRBV3-1 (or the pseudogene TRBV3-2) and TRBJ2-6; D unclear. The V gene's germline CDR1 is LGHDT and CDR2 YNNKEL (reference sequence). V lost 0 bases and J lost 4, with 7 bases in between. This CDR3 has 15 residues. The CDR3 loop is CASSQDYSGANVLTF. The CDR3 DNA reads as TGTGCCAGCAGCCAAGATTACTCCGGGGCCAACGTCCTGACTTTC.

A few counts support this clone. The junction does not match germline at one end; this may be a read error. This chain connects TRBV7-7 to TRBJ1-5; D is ambiguous. Germline CDR1 and CDR2: SSHAT and FNYEAQ (reference sequence). This CDR3 spans 17 amino acids. CDR3 nucleotides: TGTGCTAGCAGCTTTTTAGCCGGGATATATAGCAATCAGCCCCAGCATTTT. This translates into CASSFLAGIYSNQPQHF.

This clone showed up just once. The chain is built from TRBV6-1 and TRBJ2-7, with a possible D match to TRBD1 (6 bases). V lost 2 bases to trimming and J lost 2 bases, with 16 bases between them. Germline V gene sequence: CDR1 MNHNS, CDR2 SASEGT. This CDR3 has 16 amino acids. For the CDR3, the DNA is TGTGCCAGCAGTGAATACGTACAGGGAGCCCCCTACGAGCAGTACTTC. It translates to CASSEYVQGAPYEQYF.

CDR3 nucleotide sequence: TGTGCCAGCAGTTCGCCTCGCTACGAGAGCTCCTACGAGCAGTACTTC. Amino acid sequence: CASSSPRYESSYEQYF. The chain combines TRBV6-5 with TRBJ2-7; D is ambiguous. Deletions cut 4 bases from V and 0 bases from J, with 16 bases between. Germline V gene sequence: CDR1 MNHEY, CDR2 SVGAGI. CDR3 length: 16 amino acids.

The CDR3 here is CASSLERVNNEQFF. DNA for the CDR3: TGTGCCAGCAGCTTAGAACGGGTCAACAATGAGCAGTTCTTC. The rearrangement uses TRBV11-2 and TRBJ2-1; D is unresolved. The CDR3 runs 14 residues. The V end lost 0 bases, the J end lost 5 bases, and 8 bases lay between the germline ends. Germline CDR1 SGHAT, CDR2 FQNNGV.

Only a few counts were recorded for this clone. The chain uses TRBV6-1 and TRBJ2-1; D perhaps matches TRBD1 (7 bases). CDR1 is MNHNS, CDR2 SASEGT, per germline. Trimming left V 4 bases short and J 3 bases short, with 16 bases between. The CDR3 length is 16 residues. As DNA, the CDR3 is TGTGCCAGCAGTGCGACAGGGACTTACGACTACAATGAGCAGTTCTTC. This gives the protein CASSATGTYDYNEQFF.

The rearrangement uses TRBV4-2 and TRBJ2-1, with TRBD2 as a possible D gene (5 bases). The CDR3 spans 12 residues. Per the germline V gene, CDR1 is LGHNA and CDR2 is YNFKEQ. The V end lost 8 bases, the J end lost 7 bases, and 12 bases lay between the germline ends. The CDR3: CASSPGGNEQFF. The CDR3 DNA sequence: TGTGCCAGCTCACCAGGAGGAAATGAGCAGTTCTTC.

This chain connects TRBV5-6 to TRBJ1-2; D gene ambiguous. The CDR3 runs 15 residues. Trimming cost V 1 base and J 2 bases, with 12 bases left between them. Germline V CDR1 and CDR2: SGHDT, YYEEEE. The CDR3 nucleotides read TGTGCCAGCAGCTTGTGGCAGGTTATAAACTATGGCTACACCTTC. This translates into CASSLWQVINYGYTF.

The chain is built from TRBV19 and TRBJ2-3, with TRBD2 matching over 9 bases. V was pared by 5 bases and J by 0 bases, with 15 bases of the junction left unmatched. The V gene's germline CDR1 is LNHDA and CDR2 SQIVND (reference sequence). The CDR3 loop spans 19 amino acids. The CDR3 region is CASSQGGAGGSVSTDTQYF. CDR3 coding DNA: TGTGCCAGTAGTCAGGGAGGTGCGGGGGGGTCTGTTAGCACAGATACGCAGTATTTT.

The V gene is TRBV19, the J gene TRBJ2-7, with TRBD1 matching 11 bases. Germline CDR1 is LNHDA and CDR2 is SQIVND (reference sequence). The trim removed 5 bases at V and 7 bases at J, leaving 4 bases unmatched. The CDR3 spans 13 residues. The CDR3 protein is CASSGQGADEQYF. The CDR3 DNA reads as TGTGCCAGTAGTGGACAGGGGGCAGATGAGCAGTACTTC.

V is TRBV5-1 and J is TRBJ2-3; tentatively, D is TRBD2 (5 bases). Trimming took off 3 bases at V and 2 bases at J, with 10 bases between the two ends. There are 14 residues in the CDR3. The germline CDR1 and CDR2 sequences are SGHRS and YFSETQ. The CDR3 bases are TGCGCCAGCAGCTCTAGCTCGTCCACAGATACGCAGTATTTT. Translating gives CASSSSSSTDTQYF. The whole variable domain, filled in from reference TRBV5-1 and TRBJ2-3, reads KAGVTQTPRYLIKTRGQQVTLSCSPISGHRSVSWYQQTPGQGLQFLFEYFSETQRNKGNFPGRFSGRQFSNSRSEMNVSTLELGDSALYLCASSSSSSTDTQYFGPGTRLTVL.

The chain links TRBV18 to TRBJ2-1, with 8 positions matching TRBD1. J lost 6 bases, V lost 1 base, and 8 bases had no gene match. The CDR3 is 16 amino acids. In germline, CDR1 is KGHSH, CDR2 LQKENI. CDR3 bases: TGTGCCAGCTCACCACGGGGCCGGACAGGGCCCAATGAGCAGTTCTTC. It codes for CASSPRGRTGPNEQFF.

This clone was counted a few times. The chain combines TRBV7-3 with TRBJ1-2; no reliable D call. V was cut by 5 bases and J by 2 bases, with 15 bases left in between. Germline values: CDR1 SGHTA, CDR2 FQGTGA. The CDR3 runs 15 residues. In nucleotides, the CDR3 is TGTGCCAGCAGCCCCGACCCTTCCGGGAACTATGGCTACACCTTC. Translation: CASSPDPSGNYGYTF.

This sequence joins TRBV28 and TRBJ2-5, with 7 bases lining up with TRBD2. V shed 3 bases, J shed 5 bases, and the junction held 6 bases outside the gene matches. CDR3 size: 14 residues. Germline V gene lookup returns CDR1 MDHEN and CDR2 SYDVKM. The CDR3 bases are TGTGCCAGCAGTTTGGGAGGGCGGGGGGAGACCCAGTACTTC. Translating gives CASSLGGRGETQYF. Complete variable domain (other parts from reference TRBV28 and TRBJ2-5): DVKVTQSSRYLVKRTGEKVFLECVQDMDHENMFWYRQDPGLGLRLIYFSYDVKMKEKGDIPEGYSVSREKKERFSLILESASTNQTSMYLCASSLGGRGETQYFGPGTRLLVL.

This clone has more than one count but fewer than ten. This chain links TRBV15 with TRBJ2-7, with unresolved D. The CDR3 has 15 amino acids. With 0 bases removed from V and 4 bases from J, the gap between germline ends came to 13 bases. In germline, CDR1 is LNHNV, CDR2 YYDKDF (reference sequence). This CDR3 reads CATSREVKEVYEQYF. CDR3 bases: TGTGCCACCAGCAGAGAGGTAAAAGAGGTATACGAGCAGTACTTC.

The rearrangement uses TRBV3-1 (or the pseudogene TRBV3-2) and TRBJ1-2; D is possibly TRBD1 (5 bases). V was trimmed by 2 bases and J by 2 bases, leaving 12 bases between them. The length of the CDR3 is 15 residues. Per the germline V gene, CDR1 is LGHDT and CDR2 is YNNKEL (reference sequence). The CDR3 DNA reads TGTGCCAGCAGCCAATCAGGGAGGACGAACTATGGCTACACCTTC. This sequence encodes CASSQSGRTNYGYTF.

The chain has TRBV6-1 and TRBJ1-5, with no clear D. Trimming removed 1 base from V and 6 bases from J, with 7 bases in between. CDR1 is MNHNS, CDR2 SASEGT, per germline. This CDR3 spans 13 amino acids. CDR3 sequence reads: CASSEVETQPQHF. In DNA form, the CDR3 reads TGTGCCAGCAGTGAAGTGGAGACTCAGCCCCAGCATTTT.

The count of this clone is one. This CDR3 is CASRLDRVLGYTF. The CDR3 DNA sequence: TGTGCCAGCAGGCTGGACAGGGTATTAGGCTACACCTTC. The chain joins TRBV28 to TRBJ1-2, with TRBD1 identical over 8 bases. After removal of 6 bases from V and 8 bases from J, the junction contained 8 bases not matched to a gene. The CDR3 length is 13 residues. CDR1 is MDHEN, CDR2 SYDVKM, per germline.

This clone was counted a few times. The J gene is TRBJ2-2, the V gene TRBV4-2; 7 bases agree with TRBD1. The CDR3 is 15 residues long. V gave up 4 bases and J gave up 4 bases; unmatched junction bases: 6. Per germline, CDR1 LGHNA and CDR2 YNFKEQ. For the CDR3, the DNA is TGTGCCAGCAGCCCAGGGACAGCAACCACCGGGGAGCTGTTTTTT. Its translation: CASSPGTATTGELFF.

This chain connects TRBV7-9 to TRBJ1-1, with D maybe TRBD1 (6 bases). Germline V gene sequence: CDR1 SEHNR, CDR2 FQNEAQ (reference sequence). This CDR3 has 18 amino acids. Trimming left V 0 bases short and J 0 bases short, with 17 bases between. CDR3 in DNA: TGTGCCAGCAGCTTAGCTGGGGGCCCGTTACGGATGAACACTGAAGCTTTCTTT. This sequence encodes CASSLAGGPLRMNTEAFF. Together with reference TRBV7-9 and TRBJ1-1, the CDR3 gives the full variable domain: DTGVSQNPRHKITKRGQNVTFRCDPISEHNRLYWYRQTLGQGPEFLTYFQNEAQLEKSRLLSDRFSAERPKGSFSTLEIQRTEQGDSAMYLCASSLAGGPLRMNTEAFFGQGTRLTVV.

This clone has only one observation. This chain connects TRBV18 to TRBJ2-7; 7 nucleotides align to TRBD2. This CDR3 spans 14 amino acids. The germline CDR1 and CDR2 sequences are KGHSH and LQKENI. The V and J ends lost 6 bases and 2 bases, in that order; junction bases with no gene match: 7. CDR3 DNA sequence: TGTGCCAGCTCTCGAAGCGGGGCGGCCTACGAGCAGTACTTC. The encoded protein is CASSRSGAAYEQYF.